This T cell receptor (beta chain) derives from a study of blood T cell repertoires in COVID-19. Study-level background: COVID-19 samples from acute and convalescent phases originated in the United States, Italy and Spain. Nucleic acid was either cDNA or gDNA, and it came from T cells, B-cell-depleted T cells, or PBMCs.

CDR3 length equals 14 residues. CDR1 is SQVTM, CDR2 ANQGSEA, per germline. Trimming took off 7 bases at V and 0 bases at J, with 12 bases between the two ends. Per the authors' pipeline: From reference gene primer amplification, estimates of nucleated cell counts were derived. The repertoire was sequenced with immunoSEQ multiplex PCR; TCRdb's copy has only in-frame clones and lacks some. V and J calls and clone size are those listed in that table; D and trimming were worked out from the DNA. The sample includes 100,000 to 120,000 clones, around 85% of them seen just once. This rearrangement joins TRBV29-1 to TRBJ2-2, with D possibly being TRBD1 (5 bases). What was sequenced was peripheral blood. The origin of this receptor is a human donor in a cohort sampled during active COVID-19. CDR3 sequence (DNA): TGCAGCGCCGTGGGGCAGGCGAACACCGGGGAGCTGTTTTTT. Amino acid sequence: CSAVGQANTGELFF.